This T cell receptor (beta chain) was profiled in a study of cytomegalovirus exposure and HLA in healthy donors. In the PCR, 60 Vbeta and 13 Jbeta primers were used. The protocol was immunoSEQ multiplex PCR, while the TCRdb copy is restricted to in-frame clones and leaves out a portion. The data show 100,000 to 120,000 clones, around four fifths seen once. On this clone itself: Its target is not known.

Notes on the study in general: In most subjects, TCR beta sequences reportedly gave accurate predictions of HLA-A and HLA-B alleles.

This receptor was obtained from a man aged 25 to 40 in good health and CMV-seronegative. The sample consisted of PBMCs.

CDR3 DNA sequence: TGTGCCAGCAGTGAAAACGAGGGTTACGAGCAGTACTTC. Its translation is CASSENEGYEQYF. This chain links TRBV25-1 with TRBJ2-7; possible D gene TRBD2, 5 bases. Trimming took off 2 bases at V and 4 bases at J, with 9 bases between the two ends. CDR1 and CDR2 from the germline V gene are MGHDK and SYGVNS. CDR3 length: 13 amino acids.